The next 26 T cell receptor beta chains were all read from a single sample in a study of response to subunit inactivated influenza vaccine. TCRdb reanalysed the RT-PCR reads using MiXCR and keeps one entry per CDR3 protein. The sample lists 150,000 or so distinct CDR3 sequences; 9.5% to 12% were seen once. The sequencing used CD8+ T cells sorted from PBMCs, collected about 24 months after vaccination. All receptors come from a man between 50 and 70 years old who received an inactivated influenza vaccine.

This clonotype was observed a few times. The chain links TRBV20-1 to TRBJ2-5; no firm D call. Deletions cut 2 bases from V and 4 bases from J, with 26 bases between. This CDR3 contains 18 residues. Per the germline V gene, CDR1 is DFQATT and CDR2 is SNEGSKA (reference sequence). CDR3 sequence (DNA): TGCAGTGCTAGATTCCTCACGCTTGGTTCGGTTAATGGAGAGACCCAGTACTTC. The encoded protein is CSARFLTLGSVNGETQYF.

This chain joins TRBV6-1 and TRBJ2-7; 11 bases agree with TRBD2. Trimming removed 3 bases from V and 6 bases from J; junction bases left unmatched: 10. The length of the CDR3 is 16 residues. In germline, CDR1 is MNHNS, CDR2 SASEGT. The chain's CDR3 is CASSELAGGPFGEQYF. The CDR3 region has the DNA TGTGCCAGCAGTGAGTTAGCGGGAGGGCCTTTTGGCGAGCAGTACTTC.

V usage is TRBV5-6 and J usage is TRBJ2-3; no clear D. The V end was cut by 4 bases, the J end by 6 bases, with 9 bases between. The CDR3 runs to 12 residues. Germline CDR1 and CDR2: SGHDT and YYEEEE. CDR3 in amino acids: CASSHSRDTQYF. CDR3 nucleotide sequence: TGTGCCAGCAGCCACTCTCGGGATACGCAGTATTTT.

This clonotype was observed a handful of times. The rearrangement joins TRBV30 to TRBJ2-1; perhaps D is TRBD1 or TRBD2 (5 bases each). The CDR3 consists of 15 residues. Trimming took 1 base from V and 0 from J, leaving 10 bases between them. Germline CDR1 GTSNPN, CDR2 SVGIG (reference sequence). In DNA, the CDR3 is TGTGCCTGGAGTGGAGGGGAGAGCTCCTACAATGAGCAGTTCTTC. This codes for CAWSGGESSYNEQFF.

This clonotype appeared a few times. The rearrangement joins TRBV9 to TRBJ2-2, with D unresolved. This CDR3 is 13 amino acids long. Trimming removed 0 bases from V and 5 bases from J, with 5 bases in between. Germline assignment: CDR1 SGDLS and CDR2 YYNGEE. The CDR3 DNA sequence: TGTGCCAGCAGCGTAGTATTTACCGGGGAGCTGTTTTTT. Translated: CASSVVFTGELFF.

The chain couples TRBV19 to TRBJ1-5, with D possibly TRBD1 on 5 matching bases. The germline CDR1 and CDR2 sequences are LNHDA and SQIVND (reference sequence). Trimming removed 5 bases from V and 3 bases from J, with 20 bases in between. The CDR3 runs to 17 residues. The CDR3 reads CASSLYSTVKANQPQHF. The CDR3 nucleotides are TGTGCCAGTAGTCTTTACTCGACAGTGAAGGCCAATCAGCCCCAGCATTTT.

At least ten counts were recorded for this clonotype. V is TRBV4-1 and J is TRBJ2-1; D unclear. Trimming cost V 0 bases and J 4 bases, with 1 base left between them. The length of the CDR3 is 12 residues. Germline CDR1 MGHRA, CDR2 YSYEKL. The CDR3 protein is CASSQDYNEQFF. In nucleotides, the CDR3 is TGCGCCAGCAGCCAAGATTACAATGAGCAGTTCTTC.

This clonotype was seen a few times. This rearrangement joins TRBV7-9 to TRBJ1-1; D is ambiguous. Germline-derived CDR1 and CDR2 are SEHNR and FQNEAQ (reference sequence). CDR3 length: 13 amino acids. Trimming pared 2 bases from V and 1 base from J, leaving 5 bases between. The chain's CDR3 is CASSLPRNTEAFF. The CDR3 DNA is TGTGCCAGCAGCTTACCACGGAACACTGAAGCTTTCTTT. The entire variable domain, with the rest obtained from reference TRBV7-9 and TRBJ1-1, is as follows: DTGVSQNPRHKITKRGQNVTFRCDPISEHNRLYWYRQTLGQGPEFLTYFQNEAQLEKSRLLSDRFSAERPKGSFSTLEIQRTEQGDSAMYLCASSLPRNTEAFFGQGTRLTVV.

This clonotype has just a few counts. The V call is TRBV29-1, the J call TRBJ1-1; 7 positions agree with TRBD1. The germline V gene has CDR1 SQVTM and CDR2 ANQGSEA. This CDR3 comprises 10 residues. The CDR3 DNA sequence: TGCATGCAGGGGGACACTGAAGCTTTCTTT. It yields the protein CMQGDTEAFF.

This clonotype was detected only a few times. The rearrangement joins TRBV28 to TRBJ2-2, with D possibly TRBD2 on 5 matching bases. The CDR3 extends over 14 amino acids. The germline V gene encodes CDR1 MDHEN and CDR2 SYDVKM. The ends were cut back, 8 bases at V and 5 bases at J, with 15 bases in the middle. The CDR3 here is CASAWWERTGELFF. For the CDR3, the DNA is TGTGCCAGCGCCTGGTGGGAGAGGACCGGGGAGCTGTTTTTT.

V usage is TRBV7-2 and J usage is TRBJ2-3, with 12 bases fitting TRBD2. V trimming: 4 bases; J trimming: 2 bases; junction bases outside the gene matches: 4. The CDR3 loop spans 16 amino acids. CDR1 is SGHTA and CDR2 is FQGNSA in the germline V gene. The DNA for the CDR3 is TGTGCCAGCAGCTCCTGGACTAGCGGGGTCACAGATACGCAGTATTTT. Translating gives CASSSWTSGVTDTQYF.

V usage is TRBV29-1 and J usage is TRBJ2-1; D possibly corresponds to TRBD2 (7 bases). Germline V gives CDR1 SQVTM, CDR2 ANQGSEA. V was cut by 7 bases and J by 3 bases, with 22 bases left in between. There are 16 residues in the CDR3. The CDR3 nucleotides read TGCAGCGCCGAGGGGGGGTTGCTCCCGGTCTACAATGAGCAGTTCTTC. Translation gives CSAEGGLLPVYNEQFF.

This clonotype has a handful of counts. The chain is built from TRBV11-2 and TRBJ2-7, with TRBD2 identical over 7 bases. Trimming removed 5 bases from V and 3 bases from J; junction bases left unmatched: 10. Germline V gene sequence: CDR1 SGHAT, CDR2 FQNNGV. This CDR3 contains 15 residues. The CDR3, as DNA: TGTGCCAGCAGCCTTTGGGGAGGGGACGTCTACGAGCAGTACTTC. Its protein is CASSLWGGDVYEQYF.

This chain uses TRBV20-1 with TRBJ2-7; TRBD2 might be the D (7 bases). Germline CDR1 and CDR2: DFQATT and SNEGSKA (reference sequence). The V gene lost 0 bases and the J gene lost 4 bases, with 13 bases spanning the gap. This CDR3 region has 14 residues. The CDR3: CSARDREGGYEQYF. Written as DNA, the CDR3 is TGCAGTGCTAGAGATAGGGAGGGGGGATACGAGCAGTACTTC.

This clonotype came up a few times. This rearrangement joins TRBV19 to TRBJ2-7; tentative D call: TRBD1 (6 bases). The CDR3 extends over 13 amino acids. CDR1 and CDR2 from the germline V gene are LNHDA and SQIVND (reference sequence). The V gene lost 3 bases and the J gene lost 3 bases, with 9 bases spanning the gap. DNA of the CDR3: TGTGCCAGTAGTATGGGCAGGGGCTACGAGCAGTACTTC. Protein: CASSMGRGYEQYF. The full variable domain, with the rest looked up from reference TRBV19 and TRBJ2-7, is DGGITQSPKYLFRKEGQNVTLSCEQNLNHDAMYWYRQDPGQGLRLIYYSQIVNDFQKGDIAEGYSVSREKKESFPLTVTSAQKNPTAFYLCASSMGRGYEQYFGPGTRLTVT.

The rearrangement links TRBV4-2 to TRBJ2-2; D is possibly TRBD2 (6 bases). The V gene lost 0 bases and the J gene lost 3 bases, with 14 bases spanning the gap. The CDR3 spans 17 residues. The germline V gene encodes CDR1 LGHNA and CDR2 YNFKEQ. The CDR3 reads CASSQDTRELYTGELFF. Here the CDR3 DNA reads TGTGCCAGCAGCCAAGACACCCGGGAGCTCTACACCGGGGAGCTGTTTTTT.

The chain is built from TRBV6-5 and TRBJ1-4; 9 bases align to TRBD1. V was pared by 1 base and J by 8 bases, with 8 bases of the junction left unmatched. The CDR3 loop spans 16 amino acids. Germline V lookup: CDR1 MNHEY, CDR2 SVGAGI. CDR3 in DNA: TGTGCCAGCAGTTACTTATGGACAGGGGAGCAAGAAAAACTGTTTTTT. Amino acids: CASSYLWTGEQEKLFF.

Many counts were recorded for this clonotype. This rearrangement joins TRBV4-2 to TRBJ2-7, with TRBD1 as a possible D gene (5 bases). The CDR3 is 16 amino acids. Germline V lookup: CDR1 LGHNA, CDR2 YNFKEQ. Trimming cost V 0 bases and J 7 bases, with 19 bases left between them. The CDR3 protein is CASSQEQESLSLEQYF. CDR3 in DNA: TGTGCCAGCAGCCAAGAACAGGAATCATTATCCCTGGAGCAGTACTTC.

The sample holds a few counts of this clonotype. J is TRBJ2-1 and V is TRBV11-2; 9 positions match TRBD2. The trim removed 1 base at V and 6 bases at J, leaving 4 bases unmatched. The CDR3 extends over 15 amino acids. The germline V gene encodes CDR1 SGHAT and CDR2 FQNNGV. The CDR3 region is CASSLGSGGINEQFF. CDR3 DNA: TGTGCCAGCAGCTTAGGTAGCGGGGGTATCAATGAGCAGTTCTTC.

This clonotype was picked up a small number of times. The rearrangement joins TRBV20-1 to TRBJ2-1; D might be TRBD2 (5 bases). Germline V lookup: CDR1 DFQATT, CDR2 SNEGSKA (reference sequence). This CDR3 has 13 residues. Deletions cut 6 bases from V and 9 bases from J, with 18 bases between. The CDR3: CSARRWGVSEQFF. For the CDR3, the DNA is TGCAGTGCCAGAAGGTGGGGAGTCAGTGAGCAGTTCTTC.

The chain has TRBV29-1 and TRBJ2-2, with D possibly TRBD1 on 5 matching bases. CDR1 SQVTM and CDR2 ANQGSEA come from the germline V gene. The CDR3 totals 14 residues. CDR3 amino acids: CGFQEQGITGELFF. CDR3 in DNA: TGCGGATTCCAGGAGCAGGGAATCACCGGGGAGCTGTTTTTT.

This clonotype was recorded at least ten times. DNA for the CDR3: TGTGCCAGCAGCCCGCCGGGTTGGGCCCAAAATGAGCAGTTCTTC. This codes for CASSPPGWAQNEQFF. The chain uses TRBV7-3 and TRBJ2-1; D unclear. The length of the CDR3 is 15 residues. The V gene lost 5 bases and the J gene lost 7 bases, with 18 bases spanning the gap. In germline, CDR1 is SGHTA, CDR2 FQGTGA.

This clonotype occurred a few times. The chain employs TRBV24-1 and TRBJ2-1, with TRBD1 as a possible D gene (6 bases). The germline V and J ends were trimmed by 0 bases and 9 bases, with 8 bases remaining between them. The CDR3 is 13 amino acids. Germline values: CDR1 KGHDR, CDR2 SFDVKD. The CDR3 nucleotides are TGTGCCACCAGTGATTTGAACAGGGTTGAGCAGTTCTTC. This translates into CATSDLNRVEQFF.

The gene calls are TRBV11-2 and TRBJ2-1, with TRBD1 matching over 7 bases. V lost 4 bases and J lost 7; bases outside the gene matches: 13. This CDR3 contains 16 residues. Germline CDR1 and CDR2: SGHAT and FQNNGV. This CDR3 is CASSWIYRGERNEQFF. The CDR3 coding sequence is TGTGCCAGCAGCTGGATCTACAGGGGTGAGAGGAATGAGCAGTTCTTC.

The V call is TRBV7-9, the J call TRBJ2-2; 9 positions agree with TRBD2. Germline trimming cut 3 bases from V and 6 bases from J; bases unmatched to any gene: 5. Germline assignment: CDR1 SEHNR and CDR2 FQNEAQ (reference sequence). This CDR3 has 15 residues. The CDR3 reads CASSLPGLAAGELFF. DNA for the CDR3: TGTGCCAGCAGCTTGCCGGGACTAGCCGCCGGGGAGCTGTTTTTT.

This clonotype came up a few times. J is TRBJ2-7 and V is TRBV12-3 or TRBV12-4; D remains unclear. V was cut by 0 bases and J by 8 bases, with 8 bases left in between. This CDR3 region has 12 residues. As DNA, the CDR3 is TGTGCCAGCAGTTTAGCGGGTGGGAAGCAGTACTTC. It codes for CASSLAGGKQYF.